Described below is a single TCR beta chain sequence and its context. What it binds is unknown. Trimming took 8 bases from V and 5 from J; bases not matched to a gene: 18. This CDR3 region has 19 residues. The germline V gene has CDR1 MDHEN and CDR2 SYDVKM. Sequenced by immunoSEQ multiplex PCR; TCRdb stores in-frame clones only, minus some. The sample yields 650,000 to 750,000 clones, approximately 75% seen once. The sample originates from a study of shared clonotypes between healthy human individuals. Study overall: Three plates each covered CD4 naive and memory; CD8 naive two, CD8 memory one.

Every donor, a Caucasian adult, lived in Nashville, Tennessee. Study-level results: Though the depth was large, rarefaction showed that sorted-subset sequencing was incomplete.

This sequence joins TRBV28 and TRBJ2-1; 13 nucleotides align to TRBD2. The sequenced sample consisted of memory CD4+ T cells sorted from blood. As to subset: CD45RA-negative fraction. The clonotype originates from a young woman in good health. CDR3 nucleotides: TGTGCCAGCTCCGTCATGGACAATCCGGGACTAGCGGGACACAATGAGCAGTTCTTC. This translates into CASSVMDNPGLAGHNEQFF. Full variable domain (missing parts from reference TRBV28 and TRBJ2-1): DVKVTQSSRYLVKRTGEKVFLECVQDMDHENMFWYRQDPGLGLRLIYFSYDVKMKEKGDIPEGYSVSREKKERFSLILESASTNQTSMYLCASSVMDNPGLAGHNEQFFGPGTRLTVL.